A single sample gave rise to the 17 T cell receptor beta chains below, sequenced in a study of PD-L1 blockade in urothelial cancer. Sequencing was performed with immunoSEQ multiplex PCR; in TCRdb, only in-frame clones are kept and a portion is missing. The table lists fewer than 50,000 clones, around 90% of them singletons. This specimen consisted of PBMCs, obtained around atezolizumab (anti-PD-L1) treatment. All receptors come from a man in his fifties or sixties with urothelial cancer.

This clone appeared once. This chain uses TRBV4-3 with TRBJ2-3; 8 bases line up with TRBD1. The CDR3 has 18 residues. Germline CDR1 is LGHNA and CDR2 is YSLEER. Unmatched junction bases numbered 12, after V lost 1 base and J lost 3 bases. The CDR3 coding sequence is TGCGCCAGCAGCCAAGGGAACAGGGGGGCTTTCAGGACAGATACGCAGTATTTT. Amino acid sequence: CASSQGNRGAFRTDTQYF.

The V gene is TRBV4-3, the J gene TRBJ1-2; no clear D gene. CDR1 is LGHNA and CDR2 is YSLEER in the germline V gene. V dropped 0 bases and J dropped 2 bases, with 7 bases sitting between them. The CDR3 is 14 residues long. In DNA, the CDR3 is TGCGCCAGCAGCCAAGATTTGCAGAACTATGGCTACACCTTC. Amino acids: CASSQDLQNYGYTF.

This clone was recorded a few times. The chain has TRBV27 and TRBJ1-2; D perhaps matches TRBD1 (5 bases). The V end was cut by 8 bases, the J end by 4 bases, with 17 bases between. The CDR3 covers 14 residues. Germline CDR1 reads MNHEY; CDR2 reads SMNVEV (reference sequence). The CDR3 sequence: CASGRRDATYGYTF. CDR3 coding DNA: TGTGCCAGCGGTCGGCGGGACGCAACCTATGGCTACACCTTC.

The chain uses TRBV10-1 and TRBJ2-1; 7 bases agree with TRBD1. CDR1 and CDR2 from the germline V gene are WNHNN and SYGVQD (reference sequence). Losses at the gene ends were 2 bases for V and 0 bases for J; bases not matched to a gene: 10. This CDR3 spans 18 amino acids. This CDR3 reads CASSETPGTESSYNEQFF. The CDR3 DNA is TGCGCCAGCAGTGAGACCCCCGGGACAGAGAGCTCCTACAATGAGCAGTTCTTC.

The chain carries TRBV6-5 and TRBJ1-4; D is perhaps TRBD1 (6 bases). The V gene lost 2 bases and the J gene lost 4 bases, with 8 bases spanning the gap. The V gene's germline CDR1 is MNHEY and CDR2 SVGAGI. The CDR3 covers 14 residues. Written as DNA, the CDR3 is TGTGCCAGCAGTTACGGACAGTTTAATGAAAAACTGTTTTTT. Translating it yields CASSYGQFNEKLFF.

This chain connects TRBV29-1 to TRBJ1-1; TRBD1 might be the D (6 bases). Germline-derived CDR1 and CDR2 are SQVTM and ANQGSEA. This CDR3 is built from 12 residues. V was shortened by 3 bases and J by 4 bases, with 9 bases between the two germline ends. The CDR3 bases are TGCAGCGTTGACCCAGGGGTCACTGAAGCTTTCTTT. Translated, it gives CSVDPGVTEAFF.

The chain uses TRBV9 and TRBJ2-3; TRBD2 is a possible D gene (5 bases). The CDR3 is 15 residues long. The germline V and J ends were trimmed by 2 bases and 1 base, with 11 bases remaining between them. The germline CDR1 and CDR2 sequences are SGDLS and YYNGEE. CDR3 in DNA: TGTGCCAGCAGCGTTGGAGGAGTGGGCACAGATACGCAGTATTTT. Translated, it gives CASSVGGVGTDTQYF.

On this clone itself: One end of the junction fails to match germline, which may point to a read error. J is TRBJ2-4 and V is TRBV6-1, with D possibly being TRBD2 (5 bases). From germline, CDR1 is MNHNS and CDR2 SASEGT. The CDR3 spans 17 residues. The CDR3 is CASGEHSSVVAKNIQYF. The CDR3 DNA reads as TGTGCCAGCGGTGAGCACAGTAGCGTAGTAGCCAAAAACATTCAGTACTTC.

The CDR3 here is CASSLWSGRYSNQPQHF. In DNA, the CDR3 is TGTGCCAGCAGCTTGTGGTCAGGCAGGTATAGCAATCAGCCCCAGCATTTT. The chain joins TRBV5-6 to TRBJ1-5, with no clear D. V lost 1 base and J lost 0, with 14 bases in between. The germline gives CDR1 SGHDT, CDR2 YYEEEE. This CDR3 has 17 residues.

V is TRBV9 and J is TRBJ2-2, with D perhaps matching TRBD1 (6 bases). V was clipped by 0 bases and J by 4 bases, with 7 bases between them. The CDR3 is 14 amino acids. The germline V gene encodes CDR1 SGDLS and CDR2 YYNGEE. CDR3 DNA: TGTGCCAGCAGCGTAGCAGGGGCCACCGGGGAGCTGTTTTTT. Translated, it gives CASSVAGATGELFF.

V and J are TRBV6-5 and TRBJ2-5; 9 bases map to TRBD1. The J call may be faulty, since TRBJ2-7 better matches the DNA end. Germline V gene sequence: CDR1 MNHEY, CDR2 SVGAGI. The CDR3 loop spans 15 amino acids. The CDR3 DNA reads TGTGCCAGCAGTTACTTGGGACAGGGCGCCTACGAGCAGTACTTC. Protein sequence: CASSYLGQGAYEQYF.

The chain is built from TRBV6-4 and TRBJ2-7; TRBD2 agrees at 12 bases. The CDR3 is 15 residues long. The germline gives CDR1 MRHNA, CDR2 SNTAGT. The ends lost 11 bases at V and 4 bases at J; junction bases unmatched: 12. CDR3 in DNA: TGTGCCGGAAGGACTAGCGGGGTACCCACATACGAGCAGTACTTC. It codes for CAGRTSGVPTYEQYF.

In this sample, this clone turned up once. CDR3 in DNA: TGTGCCAGCTCACCAACGGGAACTGTTAGAGAGACCCAGTACTTC. This encodes CASSPTGTVRETQYF. The rearrangement links TRBV18 to TRBJ2-5, with a tentative D call TRBD2 (5 bases). V was clipped by 2 bases and J by 4 bases, with 14 bases between them. This CDR3 spans 15 amino acids. CDR1 is KGHSH and CDR2 is LQKENI in the germline V gene.

The gene calls are TRBV4-3 and TRBJ1-4; D is possibly TRBD1 (6 bases). The germline V and J ends were trimmed by 4 bases and 7 bases, with 13 bases remaining between them. The CDR3 is 14 amino acids. Germline CDR1 and CDR2: LGHNA and YSLEER. CDR3 in amino acids: CASSPRDNGEKLFF. The DNA of the CDR3 is TGCGCCAGCAGCCCCCGGGACAACGGTGAAAAACTGTTTTTT.

V is TRBV5-1 and J is TRBJ2-1, with 11 bases fitting TRBD2. The germline V gene encodes CDR1 SGHRS and CDR2 YFSETQ. The CDR3 runs to 13 residues. The ends lost 4 bases at V and 10 bases at J; junction bases unmatched: 4. This CDR3 is CASSPRLAGEQFF. The CDR3 DNA follows: TGCGCCAGCAGCCCGCGACTAGCGGGAGAGCAGTTCTTC.

The chain combines TRBV7-9 with TRBJ2-7; TRBD1 aligns across 8 bases. The CDR3 is 17 amino acids. V was clipped by 5 bases and J by 5 bases; unmatched bases: 17. CDR1 is SEHNR and CDR2 is FQNEAQ in the germline V gene (reference sequence). CDR3 amino acids: CASSPRGTGLLQNEQYF. CDR3 in DNA: TGTGCCAGCAGCCCCAGGGGGACAGGTCTACTTCAGAACGAGCAGTACTTC.

V is TRBV5-1 and J is TRBJ1-2; D gene ambiguous. V was pared by 0 bases and J by 2 bases, with 8 bases between. The germline CDR1 and CDR2 sequences are SGHRS and YFSETQ. This CDR3 has 14 residues. CDR3 sequence: CASSLESGNYGYTF. CDR3 bases: TGCGCCAGCAGCTTGGAGTCGGGAAACTATGGCTACACCTTC.